The T cell receptor beta chain described here comes from a study of OX40 agonist ivuxolimab in advanced cancers. Study details: Ivuxolimab, an antibody that agonizes OX40 (CD134), was administered to the patients. A partial response was reached by three patients: one with hepatocellular carcinoma and two with cutaneous melanoma.

Measured with immunoSEQ multiplex PCR; TCRdb has only the in-frame clones, and not every one. The sample lists tens of thousands of clones; approximately 89% were seen once. The CDR3 is 11 amino acids. The V end was cut by 3 bases, the J end by 8 bases, with 5 bases between. The V gene's germline CDR1 is MNHNS and CDR2 SASEGT. The sample here was CD4+ or CD8+ T cells sorted from blood, taken in a trial of the OX40 agonist ivuxolimab. This TCR derives from an adult with an advanced solid tumor such as melanoma, head and neck, liver or kidney cancer. The V gene is TRBV6-1, the J gene TRBJ2-1; D unresolved. The CDR3 is CASSDRYEQFF. DNA of the CDR3: TGTGCCAGCAGTGATCGCTATGAGCAGTTCTTC.